This T cell receptor beta chain was documented in a study of identical twins. Unique molecular identifiers were present on cDNA, and template switching added a universal primer site. TCRdb passed the 5' RACE reads through MiXCR, listing each CDR3 protein once. Of 570,000 or so distinct CDR3 sequences in the sample, over 8.5% are singletons; the top ten hold roughly 3%. The CDR3 runs 14 residues. Trimming removed 5 bases at V and 3 bases at J, with 14 bases between. Germline V lookup: CDR1 SEHNR, CDR2 FQNEAQ (reference sequence). Findings and caveats of the study: In cord blood, abundant beta clonotypes had fewer insertions; memory showed no trend.

About this clonotype: The antigen is not known.

The same sample was also used in a study of yellow fever vaccine responses in identical twins.

The sample consisted of PBMCs. The rearrangement links TRBV7-9 to TRBJ2-7; weak D call: TRBD2 (6 bases). The TCR sequence derives from a woman between 18 and 30 years old in good health. The CDR3 DNA follows: TGTGCCAGCAGCCCCCGGGACTTACTCTACGAGCAGTACTTC. Residues: CASSPRDLLYEQYF. The full variable domain, with the rest looked up from reference TRBV7-9 and TRBJ2-7, is DTGVSQNPRHKITKRGQNVTFRCDPISEHNRLYWYRQTLGQGPEFLTYFQNEAQLEKSRLLSDRFSAERPKGSFSTLEIQRTEQGDSAMYLCASSPRDLLYEQYFGPGTRLTVT.